This is a list of T cell receptor beta chains from one sample in a study of early T cells in non-severe SARS-CoV-2 infection. Using its own MiXCR run on the 5' RACE reads, TCRdb lists one record per CDR3 protein. This table holds tens of thousands of distinct CDR3 sequences, around 6.1% found once. The sample here was whole blood, taken at baseline. These receptors were collected from an adult who was a healthcare worker with PCR-confirmed SARS-CoV-2 infection or an uninfected control (not recorded which). The CDR3 runs from the conserved cysteine through the conserved F or W. The order of the fields is clone size, D gene, V gene, J gene, CDR3 DNA, CDR3 protein. A D gene is named only where the DNA matches it firmly. Not all rows give a size; the values are once, few, many and, for expanded clones, a class.

clone_size: .
d_call: TRBD2
v_call: TRBV7-9
j_call: TRBJ2-7
cdr3_nt: TGTGCCAGCAGCCCCCGGGGGGGTCCCTACGAGCAGTACTTC
cdr3_aa: CASSPRGGPYEQYF

clone_size: .
d_call: TRBD2
v_call: TRBV4-3
j_call: TRBJ2-1
cdr3_nt: TGCGCCAGCAGCCAAGCCCCGGGGGGCAATGAGCAGTTCTTC
cdr3_aa: CASSQAPGGNEQFF

clone_size: .
d_call: TRBD2
v_call: TRBV19
j_call: TRBJ2-3
cdr3_nt: TGTGCCAGTAAGGGACTAGCGGGAGCCACAGATACGCAGTATTTT
cdr3_aa: CASKGLAGATDTQYF

clone_size: many
d_call: .
v_call: TRBV5-5
j_call: TRBJ2-1
cdr3_nt: TGTGCCAGCAGCGTGGGGACGGACCTTGACAATGAGCAGTTCTTC
cdr3_aa: CASSVGTDLDNEQFF

clone_size: .
d_call: .
v_call: TRBV7-9
j_call: TRBJ1-5
cdr3_nt: TGTGCCAGCAGCTCCGGCGAAAGCAATCAGCCCCAGCATTTT
cdr3_aa: CASSSGESNQPQHF

clone_size: many
d_call: .
v_call: TRBV28
j_call: TRBJ2-3
cdr3_nt: TGTGCCAGCAGCCCCGGGGCTGTTCCAGATACGCAGTATTTT
cdr3_aa: CASSPGAVPDTQYF

clone_size: few
d_call: .
v_call: TRBV4-3
j_call: TRBJ2-3
cdr3_nt: TGCGCCAGCAGCCAAGATTCTATTGGAAATACGCAGTATTTT
cdr3_aa: CASSQDSIGNTQYF

clone_size: .
d_call: TRBD2
v_call: TRBV4-1
j_call: TRBJ2-1
cdr3_nt: TGCGCCAGCAATCGGCGGGAGACTTCCAATGAGCAGTTCTTC
cdr3_aa: CASNRRETSNEQFF

clone_size: once
d_call: TRBD1
v_call: TRBV4-1
j_call: TRBJ1-1
cdr3_nt: TGCGCCAGCGGCCAAGTGTACAGGGGGGCGAACACTGAAGTTTTCTTT
cdr3_aa: CASGQVYRGANTEVFF

clone_size: .
d_call: .
v_call: TRBV30
j_call: TRBJ2-3
cdr3_nt: TGTGCCTGGAGTTACCAGACCTCCACAGATACGCAGTATTTT
cdr3_aa: CAWSYQTSTDTQYF

clone_size: .
d_call: .
v_call: TRBV6-5
j_call: TRBJ2-7
cdr3_nt: TGTGCCAGCAGTTACTCGCGGTCGCAGGGTCGTTTCCACGAGCAGTACTTC
cdr3_aa: CASSYSRSQGRFHEQYF

clone_size: many
d_call: .
v_call: TRBV6-2/TRBV6-3
j_call: TRBJ2-2
cdr3_nt: TGTGCCAGCAGTTACTCGAAATGGGGGGAGCTGTTTTTT
cdr3_aa: CASSYSKWGELFF

clone_size: few
d_call: TRBD2
v_call: TRBV6-2/TRBV6-3
j_call: TRBJ2-2
cdr3_nt: TGTGCCAGCAGTTACTCCCGGACTAGTCATACCGGGGAGCTGTTTTTT
cdr3_aa: CASSYSRTSHTGELFF

clone_size: few
d_call: TRBD1
v_call: TRBV29-1
j_call: TRBJ1-1
cdr3_nt: TGCAGCGTTGAAGCCGCAGACAGGGGGGCTTTCTTT
cdr3_aa: CSVEAADRGAFF

clone_size: .
d_call: .
v_call: TRBV9
j_call: TRBJ2-7
cdr3_nt: TGTGCCAGCAGCGTTGGGACAAATGCCTACGAGCAGTACTTC
cdr3_aa: CASSVGTNAYEQYF

clone_size: many
d_call: TRBD1
v_call: TRBV20-1
j_call: TRBJ2-5
cdr3_nt: TGCAGTGCTAGCCAGGGGGCAGGGACCCAGTACTTC
cdr3_aa: CSASQGAGTQYF

clone_size: many
d_call: TRBD2
v_call: TRBV2
j_call: TRBJ2-7
cdr3_nt: TGTGCCAGCAGTCGCCTGACTAGCGGGAGTAACGAGCAGTACTTC
cdr3_aa: CASSRLTSGSNEQYF

clone_size: many
d_call: .
v_call: TRBV3-2
j_call: TRBJ2-7
cdr3_nt: TGTGCCAGCAGCCAAGATCGGGGCCGGCAGTACTTC
cdr3_aa: CASSQDRGRQYF

clone_size: .
d_call: .
v_call: TRBV20-1
j_call: TRBJ2-3
cdr3_nt: TGCAACACACAAGGGGGGCAAGGGAAAGATACGCAGTATTTT
cdr3_aa: CNTQGGQGKDTQYF

clone_size: few
d_call: TRBD2
v_call: TRBV7-9
j_call: TRBJ2-1
cdr3_nt: TGTGCCAGCAGCTTGTCTAGCGGGTTTTACAATGAGCAGTTCTTC
cdr3_aa: CASSLSSGFYNEQFF

clone_size: few
d_call: .
v_call: TRBV6-5
j_call: TRBJ2-7
cdr3_nt: TGTGCCAGCAGTTCAGGTGGCGGGCAGTACTTC
cdr3_aa: CASSSGGGQYF

clone_size: .
d_call: .
v_call: TRBV20-1
j_call: TRBJ2-1
cdr3_nt: TGCAGTGCTAACCAAGGACTATCAGTCTCCTACAATGAGCAGTTCTTC
cdr3_aa: CSANQGLSVSYNEQFF

clone_size: many
d_call: .
v_call: TRBV20-1
j_call: TRBJ2-7
cdr3_nt: TGCAGTGCTAGAGACGAGGTGGGGGGCTCCTACGAGCAGTACTTC
cdr3_aa: CSARDEVGGSYEQYF

clone_size: few
d_call: .
v_call: TRBV25-1
j_call: TRBJ1-6
cdr3_nt: TGTGCCAGCAGTGCGGGGGGACGGTCACCCCTCCACTTT
cdr3_aa: CASSAGGRSPLHF

clone_size: .
d_call: .
v_call: TRBV12-3/TRBV12-4
j_call: TRBJ1-1
cdr3_nt: TGTGCCAGCAGGCCGAGCGGGGCCATGAACACTGAAGCTTTCTTT
cdr3_aa: CASRPSGAMNTEAFF

clone_size: many
d_call: TRBD1
v_call: TRBV7-7
j_call: TRBJ2-5
cdr3_nt: TGTGCTAGCAGCTTAGGCAGGGGGCCTCAAGAGACCCAGTACTTC
cdr3_aa: CASSLGRGPQETQYF

clone_size: many
d_call: .
v_call: TRBV5-4
j_call: TRBJ2-2
cdr3_nt: TGTGCCAGCAGCCTCGACGCGAACACCGGGGAGCTGTTTTTT
cdr3_aa: CASSLDANTGELFF

clone_size: few
d_call: .
v_call: TRBV7-8
j_call: TRBJ1-5
cdr3_nt: TGTGCCAGCAGCTTAAGTCTGGGCAATCAGCCCCAGCATTTT
cdr3_aa: CASSLSLGNQPQHF

clone_size: few
d_call: .
v_call: TRBV3-1
j_call: TRBJ2-7
cdr3_nt: TGTGCCAGCAGCCCCTTAACACATGGAGGCTACGAGCAGTACTTC
cdr3_aa: CASSPLTHGGYEQYF

clone_size: .
d_call: .
v_call: TRBV5-6
j_call: TRBJ2-3
cdr3_nt: TGTGCCAGCAGCTTAATCGGCGTCCCGGCTGATACGCAGTATTTT
cdr3_aa: CASSLIGVPADTQYF

clone_size: many
d_call: .
v_call: TRBV5-4
j_call: TRBJ2-3
cdr3_nt: TGTGCCAGCAGCTTTGGGAATAGTAGGTATTTT
cdr3_aa: CASSFGNSRYF

clone_size: many
d_call: TRBD2
v_call: TRBV28
j_call: TRBJ2-7
cdr3_nt: TGTGCCAGCAGGAATAGCGGGAGGACCTACGAGCAGTACTTC
cdr3_aa: CASRNSGRTYEQYF

clone_size: few
d_call: TRBD1
v_call: TRBV7-6
j_call: TRBJ2-1
cdr3_nt: TGTGCCAGCACCAAAGTTCCGGGACAGGGCTCCTACAATGAGCAGTTCTTC
cdr3_aa: CASTKVPGQGSYNEQFF

clone_size: .
d_call: TRBD1
v_call: TRBV6-6
j_call: TRBJ1-2
cdr3_nt: TGTGCCAGCAGTTACGCTTTATCGGGACAGGGTAATGGCTACACCTTC
cdr3_aa: CASSYALSGQGNGYTF

clone_size: many
d_call: .
v_call: TRBV2
j_call: TRBJ1-1
cdr3_nt: TGTGCCAGCAGTGAAGAGGGAATAGGGAGGACTGAAGCTTTCTTT
cdr3_aa: CASSEEGIGRTEAFF

clone_size: many
d_call: .
v_call: TRBV14
j_call: TRBJ2-3
cdr3_nt: TGTGCCAGCAGCCAAGAAAGCGATTGGAGCACAGATACGCAGTATTTT
cdr3_aa: CASSQESDWSTDTQYF

clone_size: .
d_call: .
v_call: TRBV6-2/TRBV6-3
j_call: TRBJ1-5
cdr3_nt: TGTGCCAGCAGTTACTCGAACAGGTTGACCCAGCATTTT
cdr3_aa: CASSYSNRLTQHF

clone_size: .
d_call: .
v_call: TRBV29-1
j_call: TRBJ2-7
cdr3_nt: TGCAGCGTTCAGGCGACGGGTGCATACTACGAGCAGTACTTC
cdr3_aa: CSVQATGAYYEQYF

clone_size: many
d_call: .
v_call: TRBV29-1
j_call: TRBJ1-2
cdr3_nt: TGCAGCGTTTGGGACGGGGGCTATGGCTACACCTTC
cdr3_aa: CSVWDGGYGYTF

clone_size: few
d_call: TRBD1
v_call: TRBV20-1
j_call: TRBJ1-6
cdr3_nt: TGCAGTTCCTATCCAGACAGGGATTCACCCCTCCACTTT
cdr3_aa: CSSYPDRDSPLHF

clone_size: few
d_call: .
v_call: TRBV4-3
j_call: TRBJ1-5
cdr3_nt: TGCGCCAGCAGCCAAGAATTGGTGCAGGGTGATCAGCCCCAGCATTTT
cdr3_aa: CASSQELVQGDQPQHF

clone_size: many
d_call: TRBD2
v_call: TRBV6-2/TRBV6-3
j_call: TRBJ2-1
cdr3_nt: TGTGCCAGCTCGGACTGGACTAGCGGGAGCAGTGAGCAGTTCTTC
cdr3_aa: CASSDWTSGSSEQFF

clone_size: many
d_call: TRBD2
v_call: TRBV6-2/TRBV6-3
j_call: TRBJ2-1
cdr3_nt: TGTGCCAGCAGCCGACTAGCCGCTATCCTTCCTGAGCAGTTCTTC
cdr3_aa: CASSRLAAILPEQFF

clone_size: .
d_call: .
v_call: TRBV29-1
j_call: TRBJ2-2
cdr3_nt: TGCAGCGTTGAAAAGTGGGCAGGGGAGCTGTTTTTT
cdr3_aa: CSVEKWAGELFF

clone_size: .
d_call: TRBD1
v_call: TRBV11-2
j_call: TRBJ2-2
cdr3_nt: TGTGCCAGCAAACTACAGGGGCACGGGGAGCTGTTTTTT
cdr3_aa: CASKLQGHGELFF

clone_size: .
d_call: .
v_call: TRBV28
j_call: TRBJ2-7
cdr3_nt: TGTGCCAGCGGCGGAGGCCAGGTCTACGAGCAGTACTTC
cdr3_aa: CASGGGQVYEQYF

clone_size: .
d_call: .
v_call: TRBV20-1
j_call: TRBJ2-7
cdr3_nt: TGCAGTGCTAGAGTGGGTATTAGCGGAACCTACGAGCAGTACTTC
cdr3_aa: CSARVGISGTYEQYF

clone_size: many
d_call: .
v_call: TRBV4-3
j_call: TRBJ2-1
cdr3_nt: TGCGCCAGCAGCCTAAGCGGGGACAGGTCCATCAATGAGCAGTTCTTC
cdr3_aa: CASSLSGDRSINEQFF

clone_size: many
d_call: .
v_call: TRBV5-5
j_call: TRBJ2-1
cdr3_nt: TGTGCCAGCAGCTCCCGGGACCCATCGGATTCCCTGAATGAGCAGTTCTTC
cdr3_aa: CASSSRDPSDSLNEQFF

clone_size: many
d_call: TRBD2
v_call: TRBV12-3/TRBV12-4
j_call: TRBJ2-1
cdr3_nt: TGTGCCAGCAGGTTAAGCGGGACCCAATACAATGAGCAGTTCTTC
cdr3_aa: CASRLSGTQYNEQFF

clone_size: few
d_call: .
v_call: TRBV7-2
j_call: TRBJ2-5
cdr3_nt: TGTGCCAGCAGCTTAGGATCTAGCAATGTAAGGGAGACCCAGTACTTC
cdr3_aa: CASSLGSSNVRETQYF

clone_size: many
d_call: .
v_call: TRBV6-2/TRBV6-3
j_call: TRBJ2-7
cdr3_nt: TGTGCCAGCAGTTACTCGACTACCTACGAGCAGTACTTC
cdr3_aa: CASSYSTTYEQYF

clone_size: few
d_call: .
v_call: TRBV4-1
j_call: TRBJ1-1
cdr3_nt: TGCGCCAGCAGCCAAGTCAATTTAGGCTGGTTCACTGAAGCTTTCTTT
cdr3_aa: CASSQVNLGWFTEAFF

clone_size: many
d_call: TRBD2
v_call: TRBV29-1
j_call: TRBJ2-3
cdr3_nt: TGCAGCGTTGTGGGGACTAGCGCCCTTAACACAGATACGCAGTATTTT
cdr3_aa: CSVVGTSALNTDTQYF